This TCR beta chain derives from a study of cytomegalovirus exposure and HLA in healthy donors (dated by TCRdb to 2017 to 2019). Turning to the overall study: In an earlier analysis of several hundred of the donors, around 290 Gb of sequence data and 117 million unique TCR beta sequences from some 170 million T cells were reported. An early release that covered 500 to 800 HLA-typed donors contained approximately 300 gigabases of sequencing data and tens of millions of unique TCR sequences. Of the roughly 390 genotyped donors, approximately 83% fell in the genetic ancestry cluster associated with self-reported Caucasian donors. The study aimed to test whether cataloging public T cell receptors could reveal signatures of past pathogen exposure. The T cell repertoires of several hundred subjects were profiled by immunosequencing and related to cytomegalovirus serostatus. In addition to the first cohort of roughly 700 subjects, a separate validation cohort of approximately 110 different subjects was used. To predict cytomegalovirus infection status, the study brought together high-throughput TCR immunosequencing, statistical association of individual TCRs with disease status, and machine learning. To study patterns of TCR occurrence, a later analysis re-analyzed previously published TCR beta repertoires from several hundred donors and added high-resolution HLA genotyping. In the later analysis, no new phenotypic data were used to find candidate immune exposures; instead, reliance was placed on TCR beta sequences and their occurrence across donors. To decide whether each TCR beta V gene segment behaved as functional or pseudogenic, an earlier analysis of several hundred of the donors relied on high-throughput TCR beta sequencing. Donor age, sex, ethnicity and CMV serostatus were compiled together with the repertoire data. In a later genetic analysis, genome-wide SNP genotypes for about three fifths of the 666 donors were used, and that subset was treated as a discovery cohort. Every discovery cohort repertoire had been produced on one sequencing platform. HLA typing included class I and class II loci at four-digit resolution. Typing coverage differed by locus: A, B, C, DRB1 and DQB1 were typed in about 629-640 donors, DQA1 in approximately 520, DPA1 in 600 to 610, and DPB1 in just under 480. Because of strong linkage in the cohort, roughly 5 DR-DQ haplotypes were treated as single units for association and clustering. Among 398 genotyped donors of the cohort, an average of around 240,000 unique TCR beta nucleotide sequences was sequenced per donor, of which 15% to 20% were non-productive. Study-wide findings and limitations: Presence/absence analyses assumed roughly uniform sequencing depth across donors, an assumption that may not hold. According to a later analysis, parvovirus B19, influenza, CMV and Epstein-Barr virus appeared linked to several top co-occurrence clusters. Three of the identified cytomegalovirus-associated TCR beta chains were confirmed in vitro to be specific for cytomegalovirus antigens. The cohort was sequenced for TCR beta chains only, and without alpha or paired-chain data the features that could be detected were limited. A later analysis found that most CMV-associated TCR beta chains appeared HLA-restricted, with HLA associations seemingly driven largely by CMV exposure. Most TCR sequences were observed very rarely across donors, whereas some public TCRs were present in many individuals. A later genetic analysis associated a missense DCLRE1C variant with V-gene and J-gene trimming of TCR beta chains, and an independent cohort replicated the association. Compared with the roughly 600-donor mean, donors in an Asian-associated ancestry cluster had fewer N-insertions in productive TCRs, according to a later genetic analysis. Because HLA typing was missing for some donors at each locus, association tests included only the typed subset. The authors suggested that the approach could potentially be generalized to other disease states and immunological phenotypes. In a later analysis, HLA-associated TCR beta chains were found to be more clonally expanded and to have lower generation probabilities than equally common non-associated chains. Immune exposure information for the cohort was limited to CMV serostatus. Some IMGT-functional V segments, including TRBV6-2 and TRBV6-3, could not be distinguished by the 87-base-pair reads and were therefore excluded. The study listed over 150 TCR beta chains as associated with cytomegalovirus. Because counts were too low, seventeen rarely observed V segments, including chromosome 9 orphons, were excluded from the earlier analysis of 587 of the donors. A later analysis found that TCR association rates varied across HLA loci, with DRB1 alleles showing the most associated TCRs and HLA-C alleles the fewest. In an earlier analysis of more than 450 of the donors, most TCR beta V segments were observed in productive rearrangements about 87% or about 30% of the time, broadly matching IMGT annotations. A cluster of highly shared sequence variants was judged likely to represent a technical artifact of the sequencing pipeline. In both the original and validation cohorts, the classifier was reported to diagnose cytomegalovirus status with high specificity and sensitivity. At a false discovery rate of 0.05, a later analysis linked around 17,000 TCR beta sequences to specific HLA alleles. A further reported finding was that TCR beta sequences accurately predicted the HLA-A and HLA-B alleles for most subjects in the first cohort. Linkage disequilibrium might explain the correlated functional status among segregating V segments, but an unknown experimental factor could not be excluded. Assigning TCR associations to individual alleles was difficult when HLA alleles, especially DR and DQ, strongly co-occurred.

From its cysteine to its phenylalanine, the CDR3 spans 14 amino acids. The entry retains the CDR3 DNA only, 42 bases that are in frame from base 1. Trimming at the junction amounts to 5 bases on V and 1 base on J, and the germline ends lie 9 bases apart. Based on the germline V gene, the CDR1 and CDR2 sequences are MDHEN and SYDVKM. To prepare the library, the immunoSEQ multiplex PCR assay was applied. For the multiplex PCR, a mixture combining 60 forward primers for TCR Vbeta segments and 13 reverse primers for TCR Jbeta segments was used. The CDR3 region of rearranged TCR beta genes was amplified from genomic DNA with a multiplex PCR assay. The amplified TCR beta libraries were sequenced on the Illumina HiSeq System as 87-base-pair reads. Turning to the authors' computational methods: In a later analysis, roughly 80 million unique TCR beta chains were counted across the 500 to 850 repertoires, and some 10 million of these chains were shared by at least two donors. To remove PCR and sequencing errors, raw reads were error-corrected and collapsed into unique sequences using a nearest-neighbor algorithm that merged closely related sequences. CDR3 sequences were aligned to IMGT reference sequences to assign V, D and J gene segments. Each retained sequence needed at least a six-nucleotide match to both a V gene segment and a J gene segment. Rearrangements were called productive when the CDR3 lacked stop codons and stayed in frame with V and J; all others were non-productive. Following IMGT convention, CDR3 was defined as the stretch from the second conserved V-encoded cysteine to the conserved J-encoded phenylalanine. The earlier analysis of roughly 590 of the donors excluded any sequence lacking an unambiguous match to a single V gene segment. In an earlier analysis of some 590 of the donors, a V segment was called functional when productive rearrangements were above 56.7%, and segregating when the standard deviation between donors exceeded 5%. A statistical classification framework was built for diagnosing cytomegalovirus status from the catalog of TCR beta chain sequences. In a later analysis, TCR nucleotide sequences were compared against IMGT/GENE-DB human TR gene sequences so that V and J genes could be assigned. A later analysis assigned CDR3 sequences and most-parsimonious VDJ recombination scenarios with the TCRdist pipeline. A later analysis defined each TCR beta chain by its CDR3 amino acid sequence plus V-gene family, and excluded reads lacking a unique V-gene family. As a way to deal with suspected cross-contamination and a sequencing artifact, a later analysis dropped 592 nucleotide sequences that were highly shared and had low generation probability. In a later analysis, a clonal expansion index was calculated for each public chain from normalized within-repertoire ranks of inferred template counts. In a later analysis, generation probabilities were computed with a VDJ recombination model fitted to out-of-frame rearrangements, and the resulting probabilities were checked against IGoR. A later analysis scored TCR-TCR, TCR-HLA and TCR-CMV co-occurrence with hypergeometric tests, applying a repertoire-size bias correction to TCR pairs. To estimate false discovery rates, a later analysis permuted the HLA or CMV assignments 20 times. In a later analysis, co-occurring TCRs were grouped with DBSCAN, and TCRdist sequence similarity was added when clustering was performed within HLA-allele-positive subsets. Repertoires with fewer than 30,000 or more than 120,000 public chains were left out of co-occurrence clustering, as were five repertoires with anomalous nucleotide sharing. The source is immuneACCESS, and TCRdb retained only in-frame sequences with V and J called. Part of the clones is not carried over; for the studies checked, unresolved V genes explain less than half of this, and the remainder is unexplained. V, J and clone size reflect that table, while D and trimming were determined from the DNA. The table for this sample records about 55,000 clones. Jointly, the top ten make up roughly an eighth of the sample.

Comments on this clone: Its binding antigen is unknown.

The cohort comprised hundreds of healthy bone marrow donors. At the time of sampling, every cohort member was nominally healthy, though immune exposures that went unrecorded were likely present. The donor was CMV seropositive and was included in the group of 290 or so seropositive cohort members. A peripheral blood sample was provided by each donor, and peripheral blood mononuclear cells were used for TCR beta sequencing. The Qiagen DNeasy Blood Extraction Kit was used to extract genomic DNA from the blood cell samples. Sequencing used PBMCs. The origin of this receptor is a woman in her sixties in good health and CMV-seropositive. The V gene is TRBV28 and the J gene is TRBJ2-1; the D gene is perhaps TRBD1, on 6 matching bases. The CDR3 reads CASSPQGSYNEQFF. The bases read TGTGCCAGCAGTCCCCAGGGGTCCTACAATGAGCAGTTCTTC.